This entry describes one T cell receptor (beta chain). Following a re-call of the 5' RACE reads, TCRdb has one entry per CDR3 protein and lacks DNA. The table lists a few hundred thousand distinct CDR3 sequences, with just over 2.5% in the top ten. CDR3 size: 16 residues. The germline V gene encodes CDR1 KGHSH and CDR2 LQKENI. These data come from a study of monozygotic twins with inflammatory bowel disease. The chain has TRBV18 and TRBJ1-2; TCRdb lists TRBD1, though no DNA is available to test this call. The sample was blood. This receptor was obtained from a human donor with ulcerative colitis or Crohn's disease, or a healthy co-twin of an affected twin (not recorded which). The CDR3 loop is CASSPRAAGGSAGYTF.